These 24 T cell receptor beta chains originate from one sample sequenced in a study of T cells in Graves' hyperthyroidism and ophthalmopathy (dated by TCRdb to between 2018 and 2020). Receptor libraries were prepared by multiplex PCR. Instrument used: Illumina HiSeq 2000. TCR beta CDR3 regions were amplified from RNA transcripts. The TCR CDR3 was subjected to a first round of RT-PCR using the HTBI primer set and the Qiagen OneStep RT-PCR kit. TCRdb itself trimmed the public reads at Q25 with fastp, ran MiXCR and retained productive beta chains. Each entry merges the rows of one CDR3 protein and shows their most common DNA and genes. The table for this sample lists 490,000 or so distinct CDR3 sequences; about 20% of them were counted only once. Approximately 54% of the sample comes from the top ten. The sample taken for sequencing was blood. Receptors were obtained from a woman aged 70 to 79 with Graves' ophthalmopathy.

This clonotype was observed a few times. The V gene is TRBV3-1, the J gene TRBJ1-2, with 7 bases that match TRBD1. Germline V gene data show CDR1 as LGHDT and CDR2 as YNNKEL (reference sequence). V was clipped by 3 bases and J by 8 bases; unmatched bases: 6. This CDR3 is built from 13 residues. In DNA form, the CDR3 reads TGTGCCAGCAGCCACTGGCAGGGGGACGGCTACACCTTC. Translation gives CASSHWQGDGYTF.

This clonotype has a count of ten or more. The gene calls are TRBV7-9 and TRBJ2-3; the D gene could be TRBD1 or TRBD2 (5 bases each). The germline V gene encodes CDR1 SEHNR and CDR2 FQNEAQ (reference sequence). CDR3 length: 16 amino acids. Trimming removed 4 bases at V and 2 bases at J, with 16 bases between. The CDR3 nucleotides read TGTGCCAGCAGCTACACCGGGACCGCCTACACAGATACGCAGTATTTT. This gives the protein CASSYTGTAYTDTQYF.

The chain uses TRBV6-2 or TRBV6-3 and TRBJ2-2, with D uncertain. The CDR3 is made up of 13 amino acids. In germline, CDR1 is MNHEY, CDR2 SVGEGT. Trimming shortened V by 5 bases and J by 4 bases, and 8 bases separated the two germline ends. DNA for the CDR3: TGTGCCAGCAGTGTGTTTAGCACCGGGGAGCTGTTTTTT. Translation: CASSVFSTGELFF.

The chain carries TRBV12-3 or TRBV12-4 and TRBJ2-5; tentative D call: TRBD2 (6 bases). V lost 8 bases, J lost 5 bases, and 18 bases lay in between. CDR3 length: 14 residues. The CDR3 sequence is CASSRLVAGETQYF. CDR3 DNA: TGTGCCAGCTCACGGCTGGTGGCGGGGGAGACCCAGTACTTC.

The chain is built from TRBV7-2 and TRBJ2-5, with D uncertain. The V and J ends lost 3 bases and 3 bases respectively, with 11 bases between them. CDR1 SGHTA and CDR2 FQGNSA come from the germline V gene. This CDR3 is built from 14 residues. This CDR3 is CASSFPTNEETQYF. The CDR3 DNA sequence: TGTGCCAGCAGCTTCCCGACGAATGAAGAGACCCAGTACTTC.

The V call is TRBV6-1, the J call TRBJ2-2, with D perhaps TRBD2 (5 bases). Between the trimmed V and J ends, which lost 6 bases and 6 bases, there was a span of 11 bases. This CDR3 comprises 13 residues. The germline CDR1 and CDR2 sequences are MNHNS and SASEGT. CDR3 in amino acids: CASSGGPPGELFF. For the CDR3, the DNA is TGTGCCAGCAGCGGAGGCCCCCCCGGGGAGCTGTTTTTT.

CDR3 nucleotides: TGCAGTGCTGGGGCCACAGATACGCAGTATTTT. Protein sequence: CSAGATDTQYF. V gene TRBV20-1 combines with J gene TRBJ2-3, with D tentatively TRBD1 (5 bases). V lost 5 bases to trimming and J lost 2 bases, with 5 bases between them. The CDR3 loop spans 11 amino acids. From germline, CDR1 is DFQATT and CDR2 SNEGSKA (reference sequence).

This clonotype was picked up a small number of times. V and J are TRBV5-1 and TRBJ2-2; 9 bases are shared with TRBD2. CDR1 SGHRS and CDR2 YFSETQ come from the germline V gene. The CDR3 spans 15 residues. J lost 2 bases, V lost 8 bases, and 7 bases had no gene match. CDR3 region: CASFSGRGNTGELFF. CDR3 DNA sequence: TGCGCCAGTTTTAGCGGGAGAGGCAACACCGGGGAGCTGTTTTTT.

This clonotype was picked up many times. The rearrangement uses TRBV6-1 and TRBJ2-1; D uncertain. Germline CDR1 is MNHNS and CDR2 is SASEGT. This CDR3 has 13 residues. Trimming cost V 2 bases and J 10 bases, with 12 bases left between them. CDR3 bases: TGTGCCAGCAGTGAACTGAGGATGGGGGAGCAGTTCTTC. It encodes CASSELRMGEQFF.

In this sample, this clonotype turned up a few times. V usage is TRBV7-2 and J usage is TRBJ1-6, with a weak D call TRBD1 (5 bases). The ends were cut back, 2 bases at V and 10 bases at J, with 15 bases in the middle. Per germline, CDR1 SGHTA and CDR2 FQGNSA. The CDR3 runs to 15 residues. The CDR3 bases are TGTGCCAGCAGCTTAACAACAGGCGTAGACTCACCCCTCCACTTT. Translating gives CASSLTTGVDSPLHF.

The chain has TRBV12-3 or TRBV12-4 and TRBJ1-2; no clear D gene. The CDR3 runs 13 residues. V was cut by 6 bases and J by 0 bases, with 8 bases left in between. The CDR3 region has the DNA TGTGCCAGCAGCCCCGCGGCTAACTATGGCTACACCTTC. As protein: CASSPAANYGYTF.

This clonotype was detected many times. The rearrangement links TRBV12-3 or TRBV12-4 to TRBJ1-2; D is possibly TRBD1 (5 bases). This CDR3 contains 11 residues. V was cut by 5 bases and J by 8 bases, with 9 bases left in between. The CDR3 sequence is CASSTGGGYTF. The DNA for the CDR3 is TGTGCCAGCAGTACCGGGGGAGGCTACACCTTC.

The CDR3 nucleotides are TGCAGTGCTAGTCCAGGGGTCGTTGAGCAGTTCTTC. This gives the protein CSASPGVVEQFF. The rearrangement links TRBV20-1 to TRBJ2-1; TRBD1 is a possible D gene (6 bases). Per the germline V gene, CDR1 is DFQATT and CDR2 is SNEGSKA (reference sequence). V was pared by 3 bases and J by 9 bases, with 12 bases between. This CDR3 region has 12 residues.

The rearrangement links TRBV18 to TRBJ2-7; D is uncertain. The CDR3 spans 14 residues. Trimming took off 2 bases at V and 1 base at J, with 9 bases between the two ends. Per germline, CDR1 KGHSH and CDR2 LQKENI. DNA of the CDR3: TGTGCCAGCTCACCAGGCACCATGTCCTACGAGCAGTACTTC. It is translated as CASSPGTMSYEQYF. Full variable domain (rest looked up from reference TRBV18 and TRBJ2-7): NAGVMQNPRHLVRRRGQEARLRCSPMKGHSHVYWYRQLPEEGLKFMVYLQKENIIDESGMPKERFSAEFPKEGPSILRIQQVVRGDSAAYFCASSPGTMSYEQYFGPGTRLTVT.

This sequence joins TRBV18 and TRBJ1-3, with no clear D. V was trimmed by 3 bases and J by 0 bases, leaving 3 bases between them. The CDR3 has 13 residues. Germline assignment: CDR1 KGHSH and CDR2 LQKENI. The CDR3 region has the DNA TGTGCCAGCTCACCCTACTCTGGAAACACCATATATTTT. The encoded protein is CASSPYSGNTIYF.

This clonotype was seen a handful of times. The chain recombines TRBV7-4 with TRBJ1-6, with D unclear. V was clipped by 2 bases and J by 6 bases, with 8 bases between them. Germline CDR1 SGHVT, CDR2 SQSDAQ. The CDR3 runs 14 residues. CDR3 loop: CASSLSSFNSPLHF. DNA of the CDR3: TGTGCCAGCAGCTTATCCAGCTTTAATTCACCCCTCCACTTT.

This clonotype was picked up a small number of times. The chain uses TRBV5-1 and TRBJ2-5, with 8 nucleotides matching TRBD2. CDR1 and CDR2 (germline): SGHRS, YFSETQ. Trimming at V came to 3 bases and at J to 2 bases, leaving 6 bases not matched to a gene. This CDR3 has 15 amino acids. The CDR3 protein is CASSSLAGKQETQYF. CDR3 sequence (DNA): TGCGCCAGCAGCTCTTTAGCGGGAAAACAAGAGACCCAGTACTTC. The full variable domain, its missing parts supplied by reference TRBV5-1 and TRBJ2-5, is KAGVTQTPRYLIKTRGQQVTLSCSPISGHRSVSWYQQTPGQGLQFLFEYFSETQRNKGNFPGRFSGRQFSNSRSEMNVSTLELGDSALYLCASSSLAGKQETQYFGPGTRLLVL.

CDR3 in DNA: TGTGCCAGCAGTTCAGGACCCCAGGGTTTGAGTGGCTACACCTTC. This encodes CASSSGPQGLSGYTF. This sequence joins TRBV27 and TRBJ1-2, with a tentative D call TRBD1 (5 bases). The V and J ends lost 4 bases and 7 bases respectively, with 19 bases between them. CDR1 is MNHEY, CDR2 SMNVEV, per germline (reference sequence). This CDR3 contains 15 residues.

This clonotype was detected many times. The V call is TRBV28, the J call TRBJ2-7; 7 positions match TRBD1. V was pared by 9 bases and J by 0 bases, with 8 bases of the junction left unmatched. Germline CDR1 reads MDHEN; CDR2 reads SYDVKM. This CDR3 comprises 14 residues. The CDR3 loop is CASRKGGLSYEQYF. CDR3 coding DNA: TGTGCCAGTAGAAAAGGGGGCCTCTCCTACGAGCAGTACTTC.

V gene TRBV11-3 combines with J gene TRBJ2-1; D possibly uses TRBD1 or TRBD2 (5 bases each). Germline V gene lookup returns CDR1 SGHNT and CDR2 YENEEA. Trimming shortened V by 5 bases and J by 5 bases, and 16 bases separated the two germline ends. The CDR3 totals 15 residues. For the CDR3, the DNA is TGTGCCAGCAGCATGAGGGTTGGGACCCACAATGAGCAGTTCTTC. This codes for CASSMRVGTHNEQFF.

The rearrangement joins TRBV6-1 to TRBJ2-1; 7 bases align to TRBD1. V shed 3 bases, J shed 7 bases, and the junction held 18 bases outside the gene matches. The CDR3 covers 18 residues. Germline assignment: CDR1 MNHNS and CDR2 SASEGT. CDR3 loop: CASSDIQVTGVLLNEQFF. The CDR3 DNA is TGTGCCAGCAGTGACATCCAAGTCACAGGGGTTCTATTGAATGAGCAGTTCTTC.

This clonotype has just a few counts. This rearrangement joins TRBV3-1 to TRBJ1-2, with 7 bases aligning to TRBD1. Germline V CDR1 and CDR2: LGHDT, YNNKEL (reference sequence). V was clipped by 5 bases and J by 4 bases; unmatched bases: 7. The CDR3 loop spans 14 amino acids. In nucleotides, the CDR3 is TGTGCCAGCAGCTACCACAGGGGTGGCTATGGCTACACCTTC. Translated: CASSYHRGGYGYTF.

The CDR3 bases are TGTGCCTGGAAACGGGGGATTGCGAATGAAAAACTGTTTTTT. Its translation is CAWKRGIANEKLFF. The gene calls are TRBV30 and TRBJ1-4, with D perhaps TRBD1 (5 bases). The CDR3 has 14 amino acids. Germline CDR1 and CDR2: GTSNPN and SVGIG (reference sequence). V was trimmed by 4 bases and J by 5 bases, leaving 14 bases between them.

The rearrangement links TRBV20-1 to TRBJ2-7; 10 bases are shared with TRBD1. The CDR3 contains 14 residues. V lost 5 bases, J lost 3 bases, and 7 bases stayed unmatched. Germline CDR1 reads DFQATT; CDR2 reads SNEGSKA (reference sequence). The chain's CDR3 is CSASDRGESYEQYF. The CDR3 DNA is TGCAGTGCTTCGGACAGGGGGGAGAGCTACGAGCAGTACTTC.